This T cell receptor (beta chain) was observed in a study of tumor-infiltrating lymphocytes in primary liver carcinoma. On the study more broadly: The patients, men and women alike, were aged 30 to 69 years.

There are many counts of this clonotype. The CDR3 length is 13 residues. Germline values: CDR1 MNHEY, CDR2 SVGAGI. V gave up 5 bases and J gave up 6 bases; unmatched junction bases: 2. The authors took blood RNA from unsorted whole blood and also extracted germline DNA. Reverse transcription of about 500 ng total RNA with a constant-region primer produced TCR beta cDNA. Each TCR beta library was derived from three nested multiplex PCR rounds that employed slightly modified ARM-PCR. A C-beta reverse primer and TRBV1-TRBV30 forward primers served in each of the first two PCR rounds, at 10 cycles apiece. TCRdb itself ran the multiplex PCR reads through MiXCR, one entry per CDR3 protein. Counted here are approximately 310,000 distinct CDR3 sequences, around three fifths occurring once; the ten biggest clones make up roughly 9%.

The chain links TRBV6-5 to TRBJ1-5; 9 nucleotides align to TRBD1. Sample: peripheral blood. The sequence came from a man in his forties with primary liver carcinoma and hepatitis B virus infection. The CDR3 sequence is CASSLDRGQPQHF. The CDR3 coding sequence is TGTGCCAGCAGTCTGGACAGGGGTCAGCCCCAGCATTTT.